The 12 T cell receptor beta chains below all came from one sample that was sequenced in a study of blood T cell repertoires in COVID-19. Sequencing was performed with immunoSEQ multiplex PCR; in TCRdb, only in-frame clones are kept and a portion is missing. The sample lists roughly 520,000 clones, roughly 90% occurring once. What was sequenced was PBMCs or T cells enriched from blood (not recorded which). The receptors derive from a woman aged 40 to 55 who had recovered from COVID-19.

The rearrangement uses TRBV4-1 and TRBJ2-1; weak D call: TRBD2 (5 bases). Germline values: CDR1 MGHRA, CDR2 YSYEKL. Trimming removed 4 bases from V and 2 bases from J, with 18 bases in between. The CDR3 is 17 residues long. CDR3 in DNA: TGCGCCAGCAGCCGGGAGACGAGGGAGACCCCCTACAATGAGCAGTTCTTC. Protein product: CASSRETRETPYNEQFF.

This chain joins TRBV27 and TRBJ2-5; the match to TRBD2 covers 12 bases. Unmatched junction bases numbered 7, after V lost 6 bases and J lost 2 bases. The CDR3 is 16 amino acids. Germline lookup yields CDR1 MNHEY and CDR2 SMNVEV (reference sequence). The CDR3 loop is CASSLGTSGRQETQYF. In DNA form, the CDR3 reads TGTGCCAGCAGCCTCGGGACTAGCGGGCGTCAAGAGACCCAGTACTTC.

CDR3 residues: CASSPPGQSYEQYF. The CDR3 region has the DNA TGTGCCAGCAGCCCCCCGGGACAGTCCTACGAGCAGTACTTC. The chain has TRBV7-9 and TRBJ2-7, with 7 bases matching TRBD1. The junction had 5 bases not matched to a gene; V was cut back by 5 bases and J by 1 base. This CDR3 has 14 amino acids. Germline lookup yields CDR1 SEHNR and CDR2 FQNEAQ (reference sequence).

The gene calls are TRBV5-1 and TRBJ2-1; 7 bases line up with TRBD2. The CDR3 has 12 amino acids. Germline trimming cut 3 bases from V and 13 bases from J; bases unmatched to any gene: 7. CDR1 is SGHRS and CDR2 is YFSETQ in the germline V gene. Here the CDR3 reads CASSSGERGQFF. CDR3 in DNA: TGCGCCAGCAGCTCTGGAGAGCGGGGACAGTTCTTC.

This rearrangement joins TRBV19 to TRBJ2-7; possible D gene TRBD2, 6 bases. There are 15 residues in the CDR3. Germline lookup yields CDR1 LNHDA and CDR2 SQIVND (reference sequence). V was clipped by 4 bases and J by 2 bases, with 15 bases between them. CDR3 DNA sequence: TGTGCCAGTAGTACGCCCCTAGCGAATACCTACGAGCAGTACTTC. It codes for CASSTPLANTYEQYF.

This clone occurred a few times. The gene calls are TRBV7-2 and TRBJ1-6; D is undetermined. CDR1 is SGHTA, CDR2 FQGNSA, per germline. Trimming took off 4 bases at V and 11 bases at J, with 12 bases between the two ends. The length of the CDR3 is 13 residues. The CDR3 DNA is TGTGCCAGCAGCTCCCCCGGGGATACACCCCTCCACTTT. Its translation is CASSSPGDTPLHF. Full variable domain (outside the CDR3, taken from reference TRBV7-2 and TRBJ1-6): GAGVSQSPSNKVTEKGKDVELRCDPISGHTALYWYRQSLGQGLEFLIYFQGNSAPDKSGLPSDRFSAERTGGSVSTLTIQRTQQEDSAVYLCASSSPGDTPLHFGNGTRLTVT.

This clone was observed many times. The same CDR3 also results from other DNA sequences found in this sample. The genes are TRBV6-4 and TRBJ2-3; 12 nucleotides match TRBD2. The trim removed 2 bases at V and 3 bases at J, leaving 0 bases unmatched. From germline, CDR1 is MRHNA and CDR2 SNTAGT. The CDR3 runs 15 residues. As DNA, the CDR3 is TGTGCCAGCAGTGACGGGACTAGCGGGACAGATACGCAGTATTTT. The encoded protein is CASSDGTSGTDTQYF.

This clone was observed a few times. This rearrangement joins TRBV7-9 to TRBJ1-1; D is possibly TRBD1 (5 bases). The germline V gene has CDR1 SEHNR and CDR2 FQNEAQ (reference sequence). Trimming took off 5 bases at V and 5 bases at J, with 15 bases between the two ends. This CDR3 region has 14 residues. The DNA for the CDR3 is TGTGCCAGCAGCCCCGGAGGGGCGAGGACTGAAGCTTTCTTT. It specifies CASSPGGARTEAFF.

The chain joins TRBV7-6 to TRBJ2-2, with 13 bases aligning to TRBD2. The trim removed 6 bases at V and 6 bases at J, leaving 1 base unmatched. CDR3 size: 14 residues. In germline, CDR1 is SGHVS, CDR2 FNYEAQ. The CDR3 nucleotides are TGTGCCAGCAGTGGACTAGCGGGAGCCGGGGAGCTGTTTTTT. Amino acids: CASSGLAGAGELFF.

The table lists this clone with a few counts. The V and J genes are TRBV7-6 and TRBJ2-1; possibly TRBD2 for D (6 bases). The CDR3 covers 16 residues. Trimming left V 1 base short and J 8 bases short, with 18 bases between. CDR1 is SGHVS and CDR2 is FNYEAQ in the germline V gene. In DNA form, the CDR3 reads TGTGCCAGCAGCTTAGAAGGCGGGAACCGCATTGATGAGCAGTTCTTC. Translated: CASSLEGGNRIDEQFF.

The gene calls are TRBV5-1 and TRBJ1-2, with 8 nucleotides matching TRBD1. The germline gives CDR1 SGHRS, CDR2 YFSETQ. The CDR3 loop spans 14 amino acids. V was clipped by 6 bases and J by 6 bases; unmatched bases: 10. Here the CDR3 reads CASTPDRGTDGYTF. The DNA of the CDR3 is TGCGCCAGCACCCCTGACAGGGGTACGGATGGCTACACCTTC.

The chain combines TRBV7-6 with TRBJ2-3; D gene unclear. Trimming took off 3 bases at V and 0 bases at J, with 7 bases between the two ends. Germline V gene lookup returns CDR1 SGHVS and CDR2 FNYEAQ. CDR3 length equals 14 residues. The CDR3 here is CASSFRVSTDTQYF. CDR3 DNA sequence: TGTGCCAGCAGCTTTCGGGTTAGCACAGATACGCAGTATTTT.